This T cell receptor beta chain was obtained from a study of monozygotic twins with inflammatory bowel disease. Germline loops: CDR1 LNHNV, CDR2 YYDKDF (reference sequence). The CDR3 is 15 amino acids. Per-sample cDNA came from eight separate reactions. TCRdb re-called the 5' RACE reads and shows each CDR3 protein once, DNA omitted. Its table lists 440,000 or so distinct CDR3 sequences. This receptor was obtained from a human donor with ulcerative colitis or Crohn's disease, or a healthy co-twin of an affected twin (not recorded which). Input material: blood. The chain has TRBV15 and TRBJ2-7; the D call of TRBD1 rests on TCRdb alone, since no DNA is present to check it. CDR3 sequence: CATSRGGTVPYEQYF.